At least ten counts were recorded for the clone carrying this TCR beta chain. Researchers prepared the TCRbeta library using unique molecular identifiers, the study reports. TCRdb re-derived calls from the PCR reads in MiXCR, one entry per CDR3 protein. The table records about 690,000 distinct CDR3 sequences, about 15% of them present only once. The CDR3 sequence is 10 residues long. The V end lost 7 bases, the J end lost 4 bases, and 7 bases lay between the germline ends. In germline, CDR1 is DFQATT, CDR2 SNEGSKA (reference sequence). This sample was included in a study of T-cell reconstitution after alpha-beta-depleted transplantation in children.

The rearrangement joins TRBV20-1 to TRBJ1-1; D is undetermined. The source material was PBMCs from the stem cell graft donor, sampled from the stem cell graft. The receptor was derived from a human donor who donated a stem cell graft to a child with acute myeloid leukemia. The CDR3 is CSVIPTEAFF. CDR3 nucleotides: TGCAGTGTTATTCCCACTGAAGCTTTCTTT.